This T cell receptor (beta chain) originates from a study of blood T cell repertoires in COVID-19. As for the study in general: The study drew acute and convalescent COVID-19 samples from the United States, Italy and Spain. The analysed material was cDNA or gDNA that came from T cells, B-cell-depleted T cells, or PBMCs.

Germline assignment: CDR1 SNHLY and CDR2 FYNNEI. V was trimmed by 8 bases and J by 5 bases, leaving 18 bases between them. The CDR3 has 14 residues. How the authors handled the data: Reference gene primer amplification yielded estimated nucleated cell counts. The assay was immunoSEQ multiplex PCR, and TCRdb's table has in-frame clones only and misses some. V, J and clone size were drawn from that table, and D and trimming were deduced from the DNA. In the table there are 120,000 or so clones, roughly 87% of which are singletons. The chain is built from TRBV2 and TRBJ1-1; D gene uncertain. This receptor was taken from a woman of 80 years or more with acute or convalescent COVID-19. Material for sequencing was peripheral blood. This CDR3 reads CASVREVGRTEAFF. The CDR3 region has the DNA TGTGCCAGCGTTAGGGAAGTGGGGAGGACTGAAGCTTTCTTT.